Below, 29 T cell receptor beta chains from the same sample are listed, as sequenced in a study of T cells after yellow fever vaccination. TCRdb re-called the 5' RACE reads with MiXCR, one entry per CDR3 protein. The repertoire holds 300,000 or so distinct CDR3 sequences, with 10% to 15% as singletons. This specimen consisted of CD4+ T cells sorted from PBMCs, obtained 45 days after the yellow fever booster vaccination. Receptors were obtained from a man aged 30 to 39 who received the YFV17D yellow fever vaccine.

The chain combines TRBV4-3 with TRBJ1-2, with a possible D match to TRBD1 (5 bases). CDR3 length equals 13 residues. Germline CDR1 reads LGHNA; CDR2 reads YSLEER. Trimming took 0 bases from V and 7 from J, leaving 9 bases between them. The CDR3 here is CASSQEGGIGYTF. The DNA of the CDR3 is TGCGCCAGCAGCCAAGAGGGGGGGATTGGCTACACCTTC.

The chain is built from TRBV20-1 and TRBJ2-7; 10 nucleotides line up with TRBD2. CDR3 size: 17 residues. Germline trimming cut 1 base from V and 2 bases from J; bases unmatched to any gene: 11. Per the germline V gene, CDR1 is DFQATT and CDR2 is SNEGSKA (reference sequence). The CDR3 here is CSARANGGLAVTYEQYF. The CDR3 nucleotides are TGCAGTGCTAGAGCCAACGGAGGACTAGCGGTTACCTACGAGCAGTACTTC.

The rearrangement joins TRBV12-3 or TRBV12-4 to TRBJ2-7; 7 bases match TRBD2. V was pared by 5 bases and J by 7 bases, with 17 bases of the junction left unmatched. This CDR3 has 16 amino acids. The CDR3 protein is CASSTATSRGVGEQYF. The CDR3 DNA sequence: TGTGCCAGCAGTACGGCGACTAGCCGGGGGGTAGGAGAGCAGTACTTC.

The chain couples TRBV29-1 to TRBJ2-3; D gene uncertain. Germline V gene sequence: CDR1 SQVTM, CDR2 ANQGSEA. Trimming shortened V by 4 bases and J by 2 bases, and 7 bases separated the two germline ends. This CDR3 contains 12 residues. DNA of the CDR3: TGCAGCGTTGCGGCAAACACAGATACGCAGTATTTT. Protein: CSVAANTDTQYF.

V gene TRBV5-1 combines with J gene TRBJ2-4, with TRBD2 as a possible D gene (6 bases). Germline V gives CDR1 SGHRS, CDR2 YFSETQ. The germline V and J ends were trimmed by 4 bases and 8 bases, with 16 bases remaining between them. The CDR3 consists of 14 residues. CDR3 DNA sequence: TGCGCCAGCAGCCCCGGGGAGGCTTTCCACATTCAGTACTTC. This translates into CASSPGEAFHIQYF.

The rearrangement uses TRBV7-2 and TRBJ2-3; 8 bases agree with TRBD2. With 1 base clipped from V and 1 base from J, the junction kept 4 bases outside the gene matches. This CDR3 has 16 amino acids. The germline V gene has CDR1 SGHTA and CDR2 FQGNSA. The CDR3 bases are TGTGCCAGCAGCTTAGGGGCGGGAGGACGCACAGATACGCAGTATTTT. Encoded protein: CASSLGAGGRTDTQYF. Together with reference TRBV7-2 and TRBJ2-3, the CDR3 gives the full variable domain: GAGVSQSPSNKVTEKGKDVELRCDPISGHTALYWYRQSLGQGLEFLIYFQGNSAPDKSGLPSDRFSAERTGGSVSTLTIQRTQQEDSAVYLCASSLGAGGRTDTQYFGPGTRLTVL.

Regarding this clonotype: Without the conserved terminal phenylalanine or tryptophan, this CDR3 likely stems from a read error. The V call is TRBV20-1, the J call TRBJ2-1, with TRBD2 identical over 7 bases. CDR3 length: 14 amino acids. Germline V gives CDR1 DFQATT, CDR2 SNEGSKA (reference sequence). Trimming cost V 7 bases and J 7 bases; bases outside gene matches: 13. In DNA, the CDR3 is TGCAGTGTTAGGCGGGAGCTGGGAAAGAATGAGCAGTTCTGC. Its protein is CSVRRELGKNEQFC.

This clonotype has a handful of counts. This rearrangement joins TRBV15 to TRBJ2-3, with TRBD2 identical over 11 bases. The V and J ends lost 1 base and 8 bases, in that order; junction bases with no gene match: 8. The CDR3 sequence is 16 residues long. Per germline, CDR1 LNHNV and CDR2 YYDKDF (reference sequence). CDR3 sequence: CATSRGALAGGSTQYF. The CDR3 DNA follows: TGTGCCACCAGCAGAGGGGCCCTAGCGGGAGGCTCTACGCAGTATTTT.

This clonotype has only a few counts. This chain's CDR3 is CASSLSGRDHNEQFF. CDR3 coding DNA: TGTGCCAGCAGTTTAAGCGGGAGGGACCACAATGAGCAGTTCTTC. V gene TRBV12-3 or TRBV12-4 combines with J gene TRBJ2-1, with 10 bases identical to TRBD2. This CDR3 spans 15 amino acids. The J segment lost 5 bases and the V segment lost 2 bases, leaving 3 bases of the junction unmatched.

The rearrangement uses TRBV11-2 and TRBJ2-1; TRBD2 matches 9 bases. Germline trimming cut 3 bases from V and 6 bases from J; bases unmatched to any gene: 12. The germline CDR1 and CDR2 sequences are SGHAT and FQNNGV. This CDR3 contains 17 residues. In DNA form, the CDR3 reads TGTGCCAGCAGCTTGGGGGGGCTAGCGGGACTCCGCAATGAGCAGTTCTTC. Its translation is CASSLGGLAGLRNEQFF.

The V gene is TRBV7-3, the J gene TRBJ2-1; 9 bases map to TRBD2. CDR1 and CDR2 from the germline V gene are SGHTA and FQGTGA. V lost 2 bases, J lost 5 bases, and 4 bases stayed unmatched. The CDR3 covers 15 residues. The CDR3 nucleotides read TGTGCCAGCAGCTTAGGTAGCGGGAGTCACAATGAGCAGTTCTTC. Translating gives CASSLGSGSHNEQFF.

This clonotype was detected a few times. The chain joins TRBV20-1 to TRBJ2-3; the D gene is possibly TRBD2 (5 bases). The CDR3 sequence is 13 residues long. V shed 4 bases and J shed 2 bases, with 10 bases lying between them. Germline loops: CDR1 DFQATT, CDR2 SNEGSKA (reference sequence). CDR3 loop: CSAKAGNTDTQYF. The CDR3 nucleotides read TGCAGTGCTAAGGCGGGCAACACAGATACGCAGTATTTT.

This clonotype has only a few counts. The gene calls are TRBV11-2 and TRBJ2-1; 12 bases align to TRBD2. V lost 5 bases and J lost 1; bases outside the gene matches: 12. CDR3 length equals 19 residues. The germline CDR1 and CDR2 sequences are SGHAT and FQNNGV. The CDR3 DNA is TGTGCCAGCAGCCGAAAGTCGACTAGCGGGAGTGTTTCCTACAATGAGCAGTTCTTC. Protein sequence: CASSRKSTSGSVSYNEQFF.

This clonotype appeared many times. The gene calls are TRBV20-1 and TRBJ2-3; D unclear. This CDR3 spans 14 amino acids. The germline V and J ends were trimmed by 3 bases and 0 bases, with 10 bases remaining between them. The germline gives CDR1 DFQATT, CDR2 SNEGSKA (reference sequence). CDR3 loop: CSASAYTSTDTQYF. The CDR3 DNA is TGCAGTGCTAGTGCCTACACTAGCACAGATACGCAGTATTTT.

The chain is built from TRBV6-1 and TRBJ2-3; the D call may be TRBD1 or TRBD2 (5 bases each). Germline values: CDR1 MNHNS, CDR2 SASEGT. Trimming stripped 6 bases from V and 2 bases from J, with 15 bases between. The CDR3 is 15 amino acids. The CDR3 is CASSPMRGTTDTQYF. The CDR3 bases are TGTGCCAGCAGCCCGATGAGGGGCACCACAGATACGCAGTATTTT.

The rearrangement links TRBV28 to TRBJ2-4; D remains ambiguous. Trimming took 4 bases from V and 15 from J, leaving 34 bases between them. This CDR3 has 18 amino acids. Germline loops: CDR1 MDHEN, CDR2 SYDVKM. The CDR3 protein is CASSSPVSQKHSVLSGYF. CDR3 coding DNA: TGTGCCAGCAGTTCCCCAGTTAGCCAAAAACATTCAGTACTATCGGGGTACTTC.

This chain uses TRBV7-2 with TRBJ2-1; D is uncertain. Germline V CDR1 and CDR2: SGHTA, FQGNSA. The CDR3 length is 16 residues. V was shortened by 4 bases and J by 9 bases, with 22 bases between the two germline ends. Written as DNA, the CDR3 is TGTGCCAGCAGCTCAAGCACCGGGCCCCGAGGTGGTGAGCAGTTCTTC. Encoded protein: CASSSSTGPRGGEQFF.

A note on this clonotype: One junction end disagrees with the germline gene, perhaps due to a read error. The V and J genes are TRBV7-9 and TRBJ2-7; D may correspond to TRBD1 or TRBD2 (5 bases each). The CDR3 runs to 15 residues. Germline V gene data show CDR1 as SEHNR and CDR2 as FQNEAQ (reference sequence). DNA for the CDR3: TGTGCCAGCAGCTTATTGGGGGACCCCTCCCACGAGCAGTACTTC. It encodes CASSLLGDPSHEQYF. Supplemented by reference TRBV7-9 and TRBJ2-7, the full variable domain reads DTGVSQNPRHKITKRGQNVTFRCDPISEHNRLYWYRQTLGQGPEFLTYFQNEAQLEKSRLLSDRFSAERPKGSFSTLEIQRTEQGDSAMYLCASSLLGDPSHEQYFGPGTRLTVT.

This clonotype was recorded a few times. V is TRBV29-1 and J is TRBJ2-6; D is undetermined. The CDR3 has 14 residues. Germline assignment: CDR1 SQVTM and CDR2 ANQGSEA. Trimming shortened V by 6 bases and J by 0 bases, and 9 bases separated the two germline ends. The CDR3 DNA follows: TGCAGCGTGGGCGCGGCCTCTGGGGCCAACGTCCTGACTTTC. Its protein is CSVGAASGANVLTF.

DNA for the CDR3: TGCGCCAGCAGCCAAGAACCAGGGTTTAGGGTCAATGAGCAGTTCTTC. It encodes CASSQEPGFRVNEQFF. This chain connects TRBV4-3 to TRBJ2-1; D perhaps matches TRBD1 (5 bases). Germline-derived CDR1 and CDR2 are LGHNA and YSLEER. CDR3 length: 16 amino acids. V was clipped by 0 bases and J by 6 bases, with 15 bases between them.

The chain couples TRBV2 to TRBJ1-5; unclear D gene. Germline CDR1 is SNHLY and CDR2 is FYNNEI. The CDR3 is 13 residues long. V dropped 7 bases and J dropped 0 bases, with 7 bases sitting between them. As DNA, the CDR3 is TGTGCCAGCAAGGTCCTTAGCAATCAGCCCCAGCATTTT. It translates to CASKVLSNQPQHF. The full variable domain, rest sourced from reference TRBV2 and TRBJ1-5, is EPEVTQTPSHQVTQMGQEVILRCVPISNHLYFYWYRQILGQKVEFLVSFYNNEISEKSEIFDDQFSVERPDGSNFTLKIRSTKLEDSAMYFCASKVLSNQPQHFGDGTRLSIL.

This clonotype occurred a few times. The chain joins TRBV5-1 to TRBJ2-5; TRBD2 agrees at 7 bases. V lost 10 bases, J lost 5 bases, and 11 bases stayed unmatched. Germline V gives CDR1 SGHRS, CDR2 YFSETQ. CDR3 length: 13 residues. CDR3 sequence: CARKAGVNETQYF. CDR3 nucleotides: TGCGCCCGCAAGGCGGGGGTCAACGAGACCCAGTACTTC. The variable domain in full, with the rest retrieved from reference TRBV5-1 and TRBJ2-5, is KAGVTQTPRYLIKTRGQQVTLSCSPISGHRSVSWYQQTPGQGLQFLFEYFSETQRNKGNFPGRFSGRQFSNSRSEMNVSTLELGDSALYLCARKAGVNETQYFGPGTRLLVL.

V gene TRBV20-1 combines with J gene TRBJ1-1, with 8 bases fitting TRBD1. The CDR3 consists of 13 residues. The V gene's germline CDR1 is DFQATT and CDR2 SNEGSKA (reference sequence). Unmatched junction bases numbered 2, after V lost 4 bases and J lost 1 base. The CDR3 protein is CSATQGANTEAFF. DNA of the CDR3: TGCAGTGCTACTCAGGGGGCGAACACTGAAGCTTTCTTT.

DNA of the CDR3: TGCAGTGCTAGAGACCCAGACAATGAGCAGTTCTTC. Protein: CSARDPDNEQFF. The chain carries TRBV20-1 and TRBJ2-1, with D unclear. V was cut by 0 bases and J by 5 bases, with 5 bases left in between. The CDR3 contains 12 residues. Looked up from germline, CDR1 is DFQATT and CDR2 is SNEGSKA (reference sequence).

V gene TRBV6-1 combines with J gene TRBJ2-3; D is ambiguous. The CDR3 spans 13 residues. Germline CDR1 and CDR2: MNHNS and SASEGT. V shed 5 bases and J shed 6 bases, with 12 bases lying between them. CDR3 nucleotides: TGTGCCAGCAGTCGGACCCGGCGGGATACGCAGTATTTT. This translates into CASSRTRRDTQYF.

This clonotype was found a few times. The CDR3 DNA sequence: TGCGCCAGCAGCTTCACAGGGGCTCCCTCCTACGAGCAGTACTTC. It translates to CASSFTGAPSYEQYF. The chain recombines TRBV5-1 with TRBJ2-7; 7 bases align to TRBD1. This CDR3 region has 15 residues. V dropped 2 bases and J dropped 0; count of bases not matched to a gene: 5. The V gene's germline CDR1 is SGHRS and CDR2 YFSETQ.

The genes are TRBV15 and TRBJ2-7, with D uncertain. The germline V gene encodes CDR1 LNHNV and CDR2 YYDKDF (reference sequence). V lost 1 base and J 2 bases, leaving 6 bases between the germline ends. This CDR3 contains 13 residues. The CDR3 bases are TGTGCCACCAGCAGAGCTAGGGCCTACGAGCAGTACTTC. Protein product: CATSRARAYEQYF.

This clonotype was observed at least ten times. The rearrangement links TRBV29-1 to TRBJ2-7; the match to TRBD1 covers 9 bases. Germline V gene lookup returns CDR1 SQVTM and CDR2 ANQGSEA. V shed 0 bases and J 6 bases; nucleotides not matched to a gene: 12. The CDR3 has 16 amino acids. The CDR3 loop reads CSVEETSPGQGGEQYF. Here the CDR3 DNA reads TGCAGCGTTGAAGAGACCTCACCGGGACAGGGTGGCGAGCAGTACTTC.

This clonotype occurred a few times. The CDR3 loop reads CSARASGGNDQPQHF. The DNA of the CDR3 is TGCAGTGCTAGGGCGTCCGGGGGGAATGATCAGCCCCAGCATTTT. The gene calls are TRBV20-1 and TRBJ1-5, with D possibly TRBD1 on 5 matching bases. V lost 3 bases, J lost 5 bases, and 17 bases lay in between. CDR1 is DFQATT and CDR2 is SNEGSKA in the germline V gene (reference sequence). The CDR3 has 15 residues.